This TCR beta chain is drawn from a study of T and B cells in COVID-19 patients (TCRdb year 2020). Describing the broader study: Using TRB and IGH repertoire sequencing of peripheral blood, the study characterized adaptive immunity in COVID-19 patients who had active infection or had recovered. The recovered cohort included over 15 patients who contributed about 21 samples, and most of those patients had mild to moderate COVID-19 that was managed on an outpatient basis. Patients in the recovered cohort had a median age of 34 years, compared with 67 years for patients in the active-infection cohort. In the active-infection cohort, about 60% of the 20 patients were critically ill and required mechanical ventilation or ECMO. Of the approximately 20 patients in the active-infection cohort, about 17 had comorbidities associated with unfavorable COVID-19 outcome. The TCR and BCR sequence repository comprised fewer than 40 patients and 60 to 75 time points, with over 7 million TCR sequences analysed. A couple of patients were in both the active and recovered cohorts because samples existed from active disease and from after recovery. For the repertoire analyses, the comparison was an age-matched reference group of some 40 healthy donors who were negative for COVID-19 antibodies. As many as 9 follow-up blood samples were taken per patient, and some of the samples covered different disease stages within the same individual. Overall results and qualifications from the work: The reported TCR clusters were said to need prospective validation before any clinical use. In active COVID-19, TRB repertoires were highly clonal, while at recovery, diversity and richness increased above the levels seen in healthy donors. The size of the cohort was considered insufficient for assessing HLA contributions to COVID-19 susceptibility or severity. Specific T cell subsets (CD4+/Treg/CD8+) and sorted SARS-CoV-2-responsive or tetramer+ T cells had not yet been sequenced, with those experiments still ongoing. A total of 2,331 exclusive TCR clusters, including some 32 low-pGen clusters, were found in the recovered cohort. Few blood samples were available from mildly ill patients while symptoms were present, and early samples from severe cases were likewise scarce. In patients with COVID-19, the usage of TRBV/TRBJ genes was reported to be strongly skewed.

The CDR3 runs 14 residues from the cysteine to the phenylalanine. Just the 42-base CDR3 DNA is kept, in frame starting at base 1. V is pared back by 3 bases and J by 2 bases, with 10 bases lying between the germline termini. This clonotype has at least ten counts. The antigen it recognizes is unknown. No base qualities exist here, and no much larger clone lies one base off it. TRB repertoires were amplified from about 250-500 ng of genomic DNA extracted from blood. Sequencing was performed on an Illumina MiSeq. TRB rearrangements were amplified by multiplex PCR with BIOMED2 TRB-A/B primer pools. Illumina-compatible adapters and 7-nucleotide sample barcodes were attached to the amplicons through two consecutive PCRs. All library PCRs used Phusion HS II polymerase. The amplicons were purified from gel with the NucleoSpin Gel and PCR Clean-up kit, measured on Qubit, and combined at around 4.2 nM. The quality of the amplicon pool was checked on an Agilent 2100 Bioanalyzer prior to Illumina next-generation sequencing. Per the source publication's procedure: TRB rearrangements were annotated with MiXCR 3.0.8 using the default MiXCR reference library. Non-productive reads and sequences with fewer than 2 reads were removed, and each unique CDR3 nucleotide sequence was counted as one clone. R 3.5.1 was used to calculate clonality, diversity, richness and V-J gene usage. GLIPH2 was used to cluster TCRs by CDR3 similarity, and OLGA was used to calculate generation probabilities. Only GLIPH2 clusters with at least four unique TCR clonotypes present in at least three individuals were retained. In-frame beta chains were kept once TCRdb had trimmed the public reads at Q25 with fastp and called clones with MiXCR. Rows with one shared CDR3 protein collapse into an entry with the most common genes and DNA. The V and J calls here are based on TCRdb, not the publication. The sample table records some 8,100 distinct CDR3 sequences; roughly 25% of these occur just once. The ten most abundant clones make up approximately 6.6% of the sample.

The chain is made from TRBV12-3 or TRBV12-4 and TRBJ2-5, with the D gene uncertain. The TCR was taken from a human donor who had recovered from COVID-19. The sequencing sample was made of blood. The nucleotide sequence is TGTGCCAGCAGTTTGATGGAGAGACAAGAGACCCAGTACTTC. It is translated as CASSLMERQETQYF.